This is a list of T cell receptor beta chains from one sample in a study of shared clonotypes between healthy human individuals. The assay was immunoSEQ multiplex PCR, and TCRdb's table has in-frame clones only and misses some. The sample includes some 740,000 clones, about 92% of them seen just once. The sample comprised naive CD8+ T cells sorted from blood. The source of these receptors is a man younger than 45 in good health. Both conserved end residues are part of each CDR3. D genes are given only for firm matches. Clone size is given for some rows only: seen once, a few or many times, or a class if the clone is expanded.

TRBV13	TRBD1	16	NA	TRBJ2-5	TGTGCCAGCAGCCCAACTGAGGGGGCGGTTGAAGAGACCCAGTACTTC	CASSPTEGAVEETQYF
TRBV5-5	NA	13	NA	TRBJ2-1	TGTGCCAGCAGCTTGTTACTGATCGGGGAGCAGTTCTTC	CASSLLLIGEQFF
TRBV28	TRBD1	16	NA	TRBJ2-3	TGTGCCAGCAGTTTAGGGACAGGGGGTTGGACAGATACGCAGTATTTT	CASSLGTGGWTDTQYF
TRBV6-1	NA	16	NA	TRBJ1-1	TGTGCCAGCAGTGAATATAAGGGTGGCTGGGACACTGAAGCTTTCTTT	CASSEYKGGWDTEAFF
TRBV9	TRBD2	15	NA	TRBJ2-1	TGTGCCAGCAGCGTAGAGGGGAGGGCCGTGAATGAGCAGTTCTTC	CASSVEGRAVNEQFF
TRBV7-9	NA	15	NA	TRBJ2-2	TGTGCCAGCAGCTTAGTCGGAGTGAACACCGGGGAGCTGTTTTTT	CASSLVGVNTGELFF
TRBV7-9	TRBD2	18	NA	TRBJ2-5	TGTGCCAGCAGCTTCCTAGGGACTAGCGGGGTGTTACAAGAGACCCAGTACTTC	CASSFLGTSGVLQETQYF
TRBV5-6	NA	16	once	TRBJ1-2	TGTGCCAGCAGCCCGACCCGGGGGTCAACCTTCCATGGCTACACCTTC	CASSPTRGSTFHGYTF
TRBV23-1	TRBD1	15	NA	TRBJ1-2	TGCGCCAGCAGTCAAACCAGGGACAGGGACCATGGCTACACCTTC	CASSQTRDRDHGYTF
TRBV7-2	NA	13	NA	TRBJ2-7	TGTGCCAGCAGCCTCAGCGGTAGCTACGAGCAGTACTTC	CASSLSGSYEQYF
TRBV9	NA	15	NA	TRBJ1-1	TGTGCCAGCAGCGAGCCCCGGCAGGGAGGGACTGAAGCTTTCTTT	CASSEPRQGGTEAFF
TRBV5-4	NA	12	NA	TRBJ2-5	TGTGCCAGCAGCGCCGAGGGAGAGACCCAGTACTTC	CASSAEGETQYF
TRBV9	TRBD2	15	NA	TRBJ2-7	TGTGCCAGCAGCCCGACTAGCGGGAATACCTACGAGCAGTACTTC	CASSPTSGNTYEQYF
TRBV27	NA	15	NA	TRBJ2-1	TGTGCCAGCAGTTTGGGAGTCCCTCAGGTAAATGAGCAGTTCTTC	CASSLGVPQVNEQFF
TRBV7-9	NA	12	NA	TRBJ1-2	TGTGCCAGCAGCTTAGAAAACTATGGCTACACCTTC	CASSLENYGYTF
TRBV10-3	NA	16	NA	TRBJ2-1	TGTGCCATCAGTGAGTCGATAGCGGAGCAATACAATGAGCAGTTCTTC	CAISESIAEQYNEQFF
TRBV5-1	NA	15	NA	TRBJ2-7	TGCGCCAGCAGCCCCCCTCGGCAGACTGCCTACGAGCAGTACTTC	CASSPPRQTAYEQYF
TRBV27	TRBD2	14	NA	TRBJ2-5	TGTGCCAGCAGTTTAACTAGCGGGAGGGAGACCCAGTACTTC	CASSLTSGRETQYF
TRBV11-2	NA	17	NA	TRBJ2-7	TGTGCCAGCAGCTTAGTTGCTAGCTTGAAGGGAGTGGACGAGCAGTACTTC	CASSLVASLKGVDEQYF
TRBV7-9	NA	12	NA	TRBJ2-7	TGTGCCAGCAGCGACAGGATCTACGAGCAGTACTTC	CASSDRIYEQYF
TRBV4-3	NA	15	NA	TRBJ2-7	TGCGCCAGCAGCCAAGATCTCGGCAGTTACTACGAGCAGTACTTC	CASSQDLGSYYEQYF
TRBV5-1	NA	13	NA	TRBJ1-1	TGCGCCAGCAGTCCTAGGGGGAGCACTGAAGCTTTCTTT	CASSPRGSTEAFF
TRBV6-5	TRBD2	16	NA	TRBJ2-2	TGTGCCAGCAGTTATGTAGCGGGAGAAGAGACCGGGGAGCTGTTTTTT	CASSYVAGEETGELFF
TRBV7-3	NA	14	NA	TRBJ2-7	TGTGCCAGCAGCCCCGGGTCAGGGTCCTACGAGCAGTACTTC	CASSPGSGSYEQYF
TRBV27	TRBD2	16	NA	TRBJ2-1	TGTGCCAGCTCTGCTTTGGGACTAGCCGAGGTAGGTGAGCAGTTCTTC	CASSALGLAEVGEQFF
TRBV7-9	NA	13	NA	TRBJ2-7	TGTGCCAGCAGCTTATTGTCAGGGGCCGAGCAGTACTTC	CASSLLSGAEQYF
TRBV7-2	NA	13	few	TRBJ1-5	TGTGCCAGCAGCTTAAATAGCAATCAGCCCCAGCATTTT	CASSLNSNQPQHF
TRBV7-9	TRBD1	15	NA	TRBJ2-2	TGTGCCAGCAGCTCCCCTACAGGGGGCACCGGGGAGCTGTTTTTT	CASSSPTGGTGELFF
TRBV30	NA	14	NA	TRBJ1-1	TGTGGCCCTATTCCGGGAGGGGGTAACACTGAAGCTTTCTTT	CGPIPGGGNTEAFF
TRBV27	NA	15	NA	TRBJ1-6	TGTGCCAGCAACTTCGGAGGGGCGAGAGGGTCACCCCTCCACTTT	CASNFGGARGSPLHF
TRBV27	TRBD1	16	NA	TRBJ2-1	TGTGCCAGCAGTTCTTTGGTGGGACAGGGGACAAATGAGCAGTTCTTC	CASSSLVGQGTNEQFF
TRBV7-3	NA	15	NA	TRBJ1-4	TGTGCCAGCAGCTTACGGGGGGGAGCTAATGAAAAACTGTTTTTT	CASSLRGGANEKLFF
TRBV6-1	NA	15	NA	TRBJ2-6	TGTGCCAGCAGTGACTGGGGAACCGGGGCCAACGTCCTGACTTTC	CASSDWGTGANVLTF
TRBV5-8	NA	15	NA	TRBJ2-7	TGTGCCAGCAGCCAGGGTAAGGGGCTCAACTACGAGCAGTACTTC	CASSQGKGLNYEQYF
TRBV7-9	NA	13	NA	TRBJ2-2	TGTGCCAGCGGCCCTTTAAGCGCCGGGGAGCTGTTTTTT	CASGPLSAGELFF
TRBV27	NA	11	NA	TRBJ2-3	TGTGCCAGCAGTCTCGGAGGGGCGCAGTATTTT	CASSLGGAQYF
TRBV19	NA	17	NA	TRBJ2-1	TGTGCCAGTAGTATCCCTACCGTTTCCCTGGTTCAGAATGAGCAGTTCTTC	CASSIPTVSLVQNEQFF
TRBV7-6	TRBD2	16	NA	TRBJ2-7	TGTGCCAGCAGCTCCCCGGGGACTATTCCCCCCCACGAGCAGTACTTC	CASSSPGTIPPHEQYF